This T cell receptor beta chain is from a study of blood T cells in healthy people across ages. This CDR3 has 14 residues. The germline gives CDR1 SGHDT, CDR2 YYEEEE. The trim removed 0 bases at V and 6 bases at J, leaving 5 bases unmatched. This clonotype was detected a few times. A second about 6 to 12 cycle PCR used barcoded and J-beta primers. TCRdb reanalysed the 5' RACE reads using MiXCR and keeps one entry per CDR3 protein. The sample shows about 730,000 distinct CDR3 sequences, 35% to 45% of them seen only once. The material sequenced was blood. The V call is TRBV5-6, the J call TRBJ2-7; 8 nucleotides match TRBD2. The TCR was taken from a woman aged 60-75 years in good health. CDR3 sequence reads: CASSLAAGGREQYF. For the CDR3, the DNA is TGTGCCAGCAGCTTGGCTGCGGGAGGTCGCGAGCAGTACTTC.